The 5 T cell receptor beta chains listed next were all sequenced from one sample in a study of cytomegalovirus exposure and HLA in healthy donors. Use of 60 Vbeta and 13 Jbeta primers characterized the PCR. Repertoires were generated with immunoSEQ multiplex PCR, while TCRdb's copy carries only in-frame clones and drops some. The repertoire includes approximately 180,000 clones, about four fifths of them detected once, and 1.6% sits in the top ten. Sequencing was done on a sample of PBMCs. Receptors originate from a woman aged 45-59 years in good health and CMV-seronegative.

The chain employs TRBV27 and TRBJ2-7; no firm D call. The CDR3 has 13 residues. CDR1 MNHEY and CDR2 SMNVEV come from the germline V gene (reference sequence). The V end lost 6 bases, the J end lost 0 bases, and 9 bases lay between the germline ends. The CDR3 loop is CASRRQISYEQYF. CDR3 nucleotides: TGTGCCAGCAGGAGGCAGATCTCCTACGAGCAGTACTTC.

The chain uses TRBV27 and TRBJ1-4; no clear D gene. Looked up from germline, CDR1 is MNHEY and CDR2 is SMNVEV (reference sequence). The V end lost 3 bases, the J end lost 1 base, and 6 bases lay between the germline ends. The CDR3 has 14 amino acids. The CDR3 nucleotides read TGTGCCAGCAGTTTGCGGAGAACTAATGAAAAACTGTTTTTT. Protein: CASSLRRTNEKLFF. The full variable domain, with the rest looked up from reference TRBV27 and TRBJ1-4, is EAQVTQNPRYLITVTGKKLTVTCSQNMNHEYMSWYRQDPGLGLRQIYYSMNVEVTDKGDVPEGYKVSRKEKRNFPLILESPSPNQTSLYFCASSLRRTNEKLFFGSGTQLSVL.

CDR3: CATSRALDQPQHF. DNA for the CDR3: TGTGCCACCAGCAGAGCTCTCGATCAGCCCCAGCATTTT. The genes are TRBV15 and TRBJ1-5; no clear D. The CDR3 sequence is 13 residues long. The V gene's germline CDR1 is LNHNV and CDR2 YYDKDF (reference sequence). V was pared by 1 base and J by 5 bases, with 6 bases between.

The count of this clone is one. J is TRBJ1-1 and V is TRBV28; 10 bases map to TRBD1. With V trimmed by 1 base and J by 6 bases, 8 bases remained unmatched. Germline values: CDR1 MDHEN, CDR2 SYDVKM. CDR3 size: 16 residues. The CDR3 region is CASSLYMRQGASEAFF. CDR3 nucleotides: TGTGCCAGCAGTTTATATATGAGACAGGGGGCCTCTGAAGCTTTCTTT.

Only one count was recorded for this clone. V usage is TRBV4-3 and J usage is TRBJ2-2; D might be TRBD1 (6 bases). The CDR3 covers 17 residues. The germline CDR1 and CDR2 sequences are LGHNA and YSLEER. V shed 6 bases and J shed 0 bases, with 17 bases lying between them. CDR3 sequence reads: CASSQYYRAANTGELFF. DNA for the CDR3: TGCGCCAGCAGTCAATACTACAGGGCCGCGAACACCGGGGAGCTGTTTTTT.